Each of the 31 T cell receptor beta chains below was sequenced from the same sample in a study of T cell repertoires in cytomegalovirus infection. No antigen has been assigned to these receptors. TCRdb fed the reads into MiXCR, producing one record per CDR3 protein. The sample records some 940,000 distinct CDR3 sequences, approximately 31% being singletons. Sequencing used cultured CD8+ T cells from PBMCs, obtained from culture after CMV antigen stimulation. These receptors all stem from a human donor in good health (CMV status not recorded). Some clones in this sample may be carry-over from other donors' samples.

The CDR3 nucleotides are TGTGCCAGCAGCTTGGACCTGGGGGCTAATCAGCCCCAGCATTTT. This codes for CASSLDLGANQPQHF. This chain connects TRBV5-4 to TRBJ1-5; D possibly corresponds to TRBD1 (6 bases). The germline V and J ends were trimmed by 0 bases and 4 bases, with 11 bases remaining between them. Germline V gives CDR1 SGHNT, CDR2 YYREEE (reference sequence). The CDR3 has 15 amino acids.

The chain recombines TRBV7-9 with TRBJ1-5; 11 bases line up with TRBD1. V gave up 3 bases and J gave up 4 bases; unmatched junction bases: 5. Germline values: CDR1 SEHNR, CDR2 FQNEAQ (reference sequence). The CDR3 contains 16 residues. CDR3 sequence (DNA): TGTGCCAGCAGCTTCCTGGGACAGGGGGTAAATCAGCCCCAGCATTTT. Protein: CASSFLGQGVNQPQHF.

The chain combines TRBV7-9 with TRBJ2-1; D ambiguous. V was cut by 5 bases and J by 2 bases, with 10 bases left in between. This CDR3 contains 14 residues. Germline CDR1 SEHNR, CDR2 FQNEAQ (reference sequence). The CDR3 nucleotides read TGTGCCAGCAGCGGAAGGCAGCCCTACAATGAGCAGTTCTTC. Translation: CASSGRQPYNEQFF.

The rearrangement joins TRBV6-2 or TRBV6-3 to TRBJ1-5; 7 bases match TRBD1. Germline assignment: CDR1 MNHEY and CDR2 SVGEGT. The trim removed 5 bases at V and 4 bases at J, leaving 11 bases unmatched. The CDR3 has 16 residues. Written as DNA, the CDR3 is TGTGCCAGCAGTCCCCGGTCGGGACAGTGGAATCAGCCCCAGCATTTT. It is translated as CASSPRSGQWNQPQHF.

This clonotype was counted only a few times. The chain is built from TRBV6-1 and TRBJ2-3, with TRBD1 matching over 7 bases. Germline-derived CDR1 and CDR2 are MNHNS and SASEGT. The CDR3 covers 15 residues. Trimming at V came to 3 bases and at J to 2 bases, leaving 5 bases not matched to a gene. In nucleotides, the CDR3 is TGTGCCAGCAGTGACGAGGGGGCCGCCACAGATACGCAGTATTTT. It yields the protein CASSDEGAATDTQYF.

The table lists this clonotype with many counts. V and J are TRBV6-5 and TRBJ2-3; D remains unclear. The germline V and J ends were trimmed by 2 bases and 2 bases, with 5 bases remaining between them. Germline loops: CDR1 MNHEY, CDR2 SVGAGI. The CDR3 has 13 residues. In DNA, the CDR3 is TGTGCCAGCAGTTACACTCCCACAGATACGCAGTATTTT. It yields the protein CASSYTPTDTQYF.

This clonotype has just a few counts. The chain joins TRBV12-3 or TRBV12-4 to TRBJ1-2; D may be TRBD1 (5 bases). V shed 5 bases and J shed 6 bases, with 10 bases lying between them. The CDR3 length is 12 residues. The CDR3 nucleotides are TGTGCCAGCAGTCCGACAGAGGATGGCTACACCTTC. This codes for CASSPTEDGYTF.

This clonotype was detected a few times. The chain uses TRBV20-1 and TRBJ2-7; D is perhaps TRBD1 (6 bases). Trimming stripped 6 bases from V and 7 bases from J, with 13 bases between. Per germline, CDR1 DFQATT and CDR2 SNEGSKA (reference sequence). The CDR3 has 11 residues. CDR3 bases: TGCAGTGCGTCCACAGGGAGAGAGCAGTACGTC. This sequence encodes CSASTGREQYV.

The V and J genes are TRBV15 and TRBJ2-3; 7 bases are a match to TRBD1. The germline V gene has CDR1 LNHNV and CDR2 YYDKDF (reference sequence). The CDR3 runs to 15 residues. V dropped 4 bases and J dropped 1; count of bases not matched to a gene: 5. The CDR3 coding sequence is TGTGCCACCAGCACCACTACAGGGGGCACAGATACGCAGTATTTT. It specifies CATSTTTGGTDTQYF.

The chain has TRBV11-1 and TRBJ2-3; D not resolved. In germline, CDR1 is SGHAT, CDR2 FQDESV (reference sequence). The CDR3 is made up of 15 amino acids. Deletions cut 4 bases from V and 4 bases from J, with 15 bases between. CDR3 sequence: CASSYFPYQADTQYF. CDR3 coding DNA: TGTGCCAGCAGCTATTTTCCGTACCAGGCAGATACGCAGTATTTT.

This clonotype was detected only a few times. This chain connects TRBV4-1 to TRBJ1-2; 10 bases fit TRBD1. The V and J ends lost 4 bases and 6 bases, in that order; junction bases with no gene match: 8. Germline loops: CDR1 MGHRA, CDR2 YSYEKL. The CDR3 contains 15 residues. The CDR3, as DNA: TGCGCCAGCAGCCTACGTGACAGGGGGCTGGATGGCTACACCTTC. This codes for CASSLRDRGLDGYTF.

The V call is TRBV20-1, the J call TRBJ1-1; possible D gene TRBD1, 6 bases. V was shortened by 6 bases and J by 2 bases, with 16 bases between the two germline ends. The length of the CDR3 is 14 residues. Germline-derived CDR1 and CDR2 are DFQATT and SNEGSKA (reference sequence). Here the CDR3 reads CSASPRTANTEAFF. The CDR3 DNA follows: TGCAGTGCCAGTCCGAGGACAGCTAACACTGAAGCTTTCTTT.

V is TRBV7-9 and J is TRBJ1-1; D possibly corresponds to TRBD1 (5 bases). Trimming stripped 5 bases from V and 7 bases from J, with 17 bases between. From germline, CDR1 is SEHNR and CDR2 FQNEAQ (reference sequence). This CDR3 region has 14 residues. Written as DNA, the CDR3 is TGTGCCAGCAGCCCCCCGGGGGGGGAGGGTGAAGCTTTCTTT. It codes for CASSPPGGEGEAFF.

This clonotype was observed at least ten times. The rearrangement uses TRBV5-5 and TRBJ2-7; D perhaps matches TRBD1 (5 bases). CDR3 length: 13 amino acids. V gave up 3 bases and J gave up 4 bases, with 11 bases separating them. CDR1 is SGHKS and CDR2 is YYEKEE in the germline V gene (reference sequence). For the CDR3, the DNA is TGTGCCAGCAGCTACTTACCAGGGTACGAGCAGTACTTC. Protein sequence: CASSYLPGYEQYF.

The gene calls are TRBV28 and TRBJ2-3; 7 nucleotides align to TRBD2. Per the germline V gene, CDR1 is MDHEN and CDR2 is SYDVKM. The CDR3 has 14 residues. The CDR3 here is CAGHKRGITDTQYF. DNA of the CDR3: TGTGCTGGCCACAAGCGGGGTATCACAGATACGCAGTATTTT.

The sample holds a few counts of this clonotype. CDR3 DNA sequence: TGTGCCAGCAGGGAGGGACAGGGAACTGAAGCTTTCTTT. Translating gives CASREGQGTEAFF. The rearrangement links TRBV7-2 to TRBJ1-1; the match to TRBD1 covers 9 bases. Germline V lookup: CDR1 SGHTA, CDR2 FQGNSA. J gave up 5 bases and V 6 bases, and 4 bases lay outside the gene matches. CDR3 size: 13 residues.

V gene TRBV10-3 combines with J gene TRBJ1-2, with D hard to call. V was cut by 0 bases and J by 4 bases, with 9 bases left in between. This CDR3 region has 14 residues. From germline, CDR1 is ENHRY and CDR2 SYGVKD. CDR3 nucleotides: TGTGCCATCAGTGAGTCGACTTACCCCTATGGCTACACCTTC. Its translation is CAISESTYPYGYTF.

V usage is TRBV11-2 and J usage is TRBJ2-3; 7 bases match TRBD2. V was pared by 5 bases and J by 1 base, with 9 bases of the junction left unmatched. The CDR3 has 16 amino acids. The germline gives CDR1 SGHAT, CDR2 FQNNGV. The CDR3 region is CASSLHSRGGTDTQYF. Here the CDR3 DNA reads TGTGCCAGCAGCCTCCACAGTCGGGGGGGCACAGATACGCAGTATTTT.

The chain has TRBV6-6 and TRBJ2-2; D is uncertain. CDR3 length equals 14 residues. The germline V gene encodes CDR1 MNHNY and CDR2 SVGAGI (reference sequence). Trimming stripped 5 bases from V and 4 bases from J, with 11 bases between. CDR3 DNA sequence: TGTGCCAGCAGTCCCCGTGAGAGCACCGGGGAGCTGTTTTTT. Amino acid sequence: CASSPRESTGELFF.

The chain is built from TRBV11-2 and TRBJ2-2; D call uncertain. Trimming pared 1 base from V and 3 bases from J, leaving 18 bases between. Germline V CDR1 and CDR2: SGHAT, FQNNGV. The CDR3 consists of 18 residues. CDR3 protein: CASSLAPSSNPYTGELFF. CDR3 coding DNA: TGTGCCAGCAGCTTAGCTCCCAGCTCCAATCCCTACACCGGGGAGCTGTTTTTT.

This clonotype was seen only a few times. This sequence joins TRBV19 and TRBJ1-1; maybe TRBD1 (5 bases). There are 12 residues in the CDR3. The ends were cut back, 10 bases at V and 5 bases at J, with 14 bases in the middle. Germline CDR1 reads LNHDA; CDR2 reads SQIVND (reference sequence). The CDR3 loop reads CATRVGMTEAFF. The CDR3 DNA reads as TGTGCCACCAGGGTAGGGATGACTGAAGCTTTCTTT.

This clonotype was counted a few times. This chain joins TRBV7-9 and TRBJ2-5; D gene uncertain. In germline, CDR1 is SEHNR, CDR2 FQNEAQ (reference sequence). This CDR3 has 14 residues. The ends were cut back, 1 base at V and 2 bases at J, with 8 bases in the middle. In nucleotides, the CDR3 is TGTGCCAGCAGCTTAGTTAAGGGACAAGAGACCCAGTACTTC. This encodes CASSLVKGQETQYF. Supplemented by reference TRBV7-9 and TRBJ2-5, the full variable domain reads DTGVSQNPRHKITKRGQNVTFRCDPISEHNRLYWYRQTLGQGPEFLTYFQNEAQLEKSRLLSDRFSAERPKGSFSTLEIQRTEQGDSAMYLCASSLVKGQETQYFGPGTRLLVL.

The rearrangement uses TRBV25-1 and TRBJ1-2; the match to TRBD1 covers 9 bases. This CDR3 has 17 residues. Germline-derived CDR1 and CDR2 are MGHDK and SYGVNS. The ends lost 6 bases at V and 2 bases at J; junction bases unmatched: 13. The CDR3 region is CASRALNRGRENYGYTF. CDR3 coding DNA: TGTGCCAGCAGAGCTTTGAACAGGGGGCGCGAAAACTATGGCTACACCTTC.

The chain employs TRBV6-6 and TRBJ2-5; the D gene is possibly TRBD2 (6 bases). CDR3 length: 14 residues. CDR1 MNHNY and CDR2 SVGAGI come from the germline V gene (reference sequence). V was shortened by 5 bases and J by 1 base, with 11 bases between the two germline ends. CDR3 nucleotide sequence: TGTGCCAGCAGTCGGTTGGGGGGCCAAGAGACCCAGTACTTC. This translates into CASSRLGGQETQYF.

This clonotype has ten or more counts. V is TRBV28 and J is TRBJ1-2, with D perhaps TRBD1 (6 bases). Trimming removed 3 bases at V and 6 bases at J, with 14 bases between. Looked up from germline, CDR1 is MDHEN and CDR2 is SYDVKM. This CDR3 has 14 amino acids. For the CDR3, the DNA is TGTGCCAGCAGTTTGCCGCATCGGACAGATGGCTACACCTTC. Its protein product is CASSLPHRTDGYTF.

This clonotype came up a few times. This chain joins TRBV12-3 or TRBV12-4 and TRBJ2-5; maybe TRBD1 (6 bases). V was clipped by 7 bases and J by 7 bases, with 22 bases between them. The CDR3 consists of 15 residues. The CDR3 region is CASTKTGPSRGTQYF. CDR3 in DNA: TGTGCCAGCACCAAGACAGGTCCCTCAAGGGGGACCCAGTACTTC.

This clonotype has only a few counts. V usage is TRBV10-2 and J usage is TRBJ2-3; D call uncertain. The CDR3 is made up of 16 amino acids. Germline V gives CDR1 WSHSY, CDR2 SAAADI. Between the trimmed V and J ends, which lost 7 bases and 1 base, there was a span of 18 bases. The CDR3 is CASTHTIRWGTDTQYF. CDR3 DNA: TGCGCCAGCACCCATACCATCCGTTGGGGCACAGATACGCAGTATTTT.

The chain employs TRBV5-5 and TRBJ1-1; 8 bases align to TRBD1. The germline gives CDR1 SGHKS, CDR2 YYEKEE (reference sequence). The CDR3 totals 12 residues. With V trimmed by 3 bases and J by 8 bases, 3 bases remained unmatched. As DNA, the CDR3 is TGTGCCAGCAGCTCGGACAGGGACGAAGCTTTCTTT. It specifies CASSSDRDEAFF.

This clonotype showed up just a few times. DNA for the CDR3: TGTGCCAGCAGTTTGGCTAGCGGGGGCTGGAACATTCAGTACTTC. Translated, it gives CASSLASGGWNIQYF. The chain uses TRBV12-3 or TRBV12-4 and TRBJ2-4, with TRBD2 identical over 10 bases. The junction had 6 bases not matched to a gene; V was cut back by 3 bases and J by 7 bases. The CDR3 runs to 15 residues.

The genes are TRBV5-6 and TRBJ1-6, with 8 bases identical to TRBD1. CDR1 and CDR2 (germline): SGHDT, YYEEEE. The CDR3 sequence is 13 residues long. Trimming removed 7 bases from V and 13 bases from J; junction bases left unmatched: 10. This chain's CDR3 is CASQDRVAFPLHF. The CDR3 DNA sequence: TGTGCCAGCCAGGACAGGGTGGCCTTTCCCCTCCACTTT.

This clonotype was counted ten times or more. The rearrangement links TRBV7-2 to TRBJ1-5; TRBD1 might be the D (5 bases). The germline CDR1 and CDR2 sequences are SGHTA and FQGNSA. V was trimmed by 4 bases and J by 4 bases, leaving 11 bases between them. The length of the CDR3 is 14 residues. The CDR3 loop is CASSSRDPNQPQHF. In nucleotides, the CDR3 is TGTGCCAGCAGCTCCAGGGACCCAAATCAGCCCCAGCATTTT.